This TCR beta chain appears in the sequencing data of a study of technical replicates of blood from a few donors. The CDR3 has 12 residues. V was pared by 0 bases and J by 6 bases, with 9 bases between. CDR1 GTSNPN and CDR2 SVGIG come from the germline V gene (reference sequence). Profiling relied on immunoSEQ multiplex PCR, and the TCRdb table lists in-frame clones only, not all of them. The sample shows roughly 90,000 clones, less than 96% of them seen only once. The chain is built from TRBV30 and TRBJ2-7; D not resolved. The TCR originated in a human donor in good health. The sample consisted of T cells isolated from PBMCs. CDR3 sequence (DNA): TGTGCCTGGAGTGTACTGGTGAGCGAGCAGTACTTC. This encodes CAWSVLVSEQYF.